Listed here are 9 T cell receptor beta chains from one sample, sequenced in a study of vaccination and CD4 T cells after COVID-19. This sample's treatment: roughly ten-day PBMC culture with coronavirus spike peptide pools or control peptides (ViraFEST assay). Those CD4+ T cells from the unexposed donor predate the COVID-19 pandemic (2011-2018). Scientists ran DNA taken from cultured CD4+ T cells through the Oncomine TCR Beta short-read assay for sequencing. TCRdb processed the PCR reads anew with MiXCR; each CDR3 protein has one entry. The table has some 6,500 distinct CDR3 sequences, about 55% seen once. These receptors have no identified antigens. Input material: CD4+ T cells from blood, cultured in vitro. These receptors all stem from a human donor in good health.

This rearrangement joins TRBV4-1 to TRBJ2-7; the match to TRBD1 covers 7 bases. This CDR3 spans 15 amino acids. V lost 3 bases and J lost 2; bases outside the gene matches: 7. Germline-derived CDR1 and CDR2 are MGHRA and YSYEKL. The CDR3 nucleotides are TGCGCCAGCAGCCACCCGGGACAGCCCCCCTACGAGCAGTACTTC. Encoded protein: CASSHPGQPPYEQYF.

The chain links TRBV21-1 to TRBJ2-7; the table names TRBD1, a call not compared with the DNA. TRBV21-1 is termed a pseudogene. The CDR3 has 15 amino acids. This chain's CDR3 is CASSKVRGVAYEQYF. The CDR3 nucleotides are TGTGCCAGCAGCAAAGTCCGGGGGGTGGCCTACGAGCAGTACTTC.

The CDR3 bases are TGTGCCACCACAGGGGGATTGAACACTGAAGCTTTCTTT. Its translation is CATTGGLNTEAFF. V is TRBV12-3 or TRBV12-4 and J is TRBJ1-1; TRBD1 matches 8 bases. J lost 0 bases, V lost 10 bases, and 4 bases had no gene match. The CDR3 runs to 13 residues.

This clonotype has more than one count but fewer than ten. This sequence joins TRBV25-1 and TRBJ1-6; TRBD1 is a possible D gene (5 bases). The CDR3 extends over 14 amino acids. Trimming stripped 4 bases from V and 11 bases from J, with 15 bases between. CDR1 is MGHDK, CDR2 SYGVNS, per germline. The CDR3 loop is CASSGGGAGAPLHF. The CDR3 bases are TGTGCCAGCAGTGGCGGAGGGGCGGGAGCACCCCTCCACTTT.

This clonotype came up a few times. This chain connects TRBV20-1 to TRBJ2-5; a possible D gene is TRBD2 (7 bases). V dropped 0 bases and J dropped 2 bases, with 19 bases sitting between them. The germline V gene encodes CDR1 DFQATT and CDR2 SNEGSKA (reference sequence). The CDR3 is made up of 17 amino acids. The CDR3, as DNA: TGCAGTGCTAGAGATTTATTTGGGCGGGGGCCACAAGAGACCCAGTACTTC. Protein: CSARDLFGRGPQETQYF.

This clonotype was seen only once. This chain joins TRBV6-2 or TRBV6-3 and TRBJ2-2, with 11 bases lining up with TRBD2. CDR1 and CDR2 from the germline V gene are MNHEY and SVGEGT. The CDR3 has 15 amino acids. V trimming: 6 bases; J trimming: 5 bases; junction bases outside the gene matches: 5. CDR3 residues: CASRPGLADTGELFF. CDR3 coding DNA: TGTGCCAGCAGACCGGGACTAGCGGATACCGGGGAGCTGTTTTTT.

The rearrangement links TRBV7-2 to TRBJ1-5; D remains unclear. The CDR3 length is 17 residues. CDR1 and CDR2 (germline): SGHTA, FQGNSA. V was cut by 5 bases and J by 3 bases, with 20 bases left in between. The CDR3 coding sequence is TGTGCCAGCAGCCCCCGAGGTGGTACATGGGACAATCAGCCCCAGCATTTT. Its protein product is CASSPRGGTWDNQPQHF.

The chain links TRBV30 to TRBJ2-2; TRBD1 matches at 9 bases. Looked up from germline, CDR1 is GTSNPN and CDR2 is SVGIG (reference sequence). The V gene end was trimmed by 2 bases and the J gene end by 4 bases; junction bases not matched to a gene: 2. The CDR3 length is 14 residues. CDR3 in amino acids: CAWSNRGRTGELFF. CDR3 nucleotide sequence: TGTGCCTGGAGTAACAGGGGGCGCACCGGGGAGCTGTTTTTT. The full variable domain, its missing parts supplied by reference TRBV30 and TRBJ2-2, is SQTIHQWPATLVQPVGSPLSLECTVEGTSNPNLYWYRQAAGRGLQLLFYSVGIGQISSEVPQNLSASRPQDRQFILSSKKLLLSDSGFYLCAWSNRGRTGELFFGEGSRLTVL.

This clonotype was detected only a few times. CDR3 DNA: TGTGCCAGTAGTGAACTAGTAGCCCCCGGGGAGCAGTACTTC. It encodes CASSELVAPGEQYF. The rearrangement joins TRBV19 to TRBJ2-7; D might be TRBD2 (5 bases). Trimming left V 5 bases short and J 7 bases short, with 18 bases between. This CDR3 is built from 14 residues. The germline V gene has CDR1 LNHDA and CDR2 SQIVND (reference sequence).